What follows is one T cell receptor beta chain and its context. The CDR3 loop spans 14 amino acids. V shed 6 bases and J shed 7 bases, with 16 bases lying between them. Time point: newly diagnosed GD, antithyroid drugs for less than 3 months. The authors made the TCR library using RNA they extracted from PBMCs. The patients were enrolled through endocrinology in Xi'an, China. Both iRepertoire HTBI primers and Arm-PCR of CDR3 regions were used to build the TCR beta libraries. TCRdb redid the calling of the multiplex PCR reads with MiXCR, one entry per CDR3 protein. The data contain about 370,000 distinct CDR3 sequences, around 16% of them singletons. This entry comes from a study of regulatory T cells in long-lasting Graves disease.

Sample: peripheral blood mononuclear cells (PBMCs), taken at new diagnosis, from a patient treated with antithyroid drugs. The sequence was collected from a female donor with Graves disease. The rearrangement uses TRBV12-3 or TRBV12-4 and TRBJ2-1; D possibly corresponds to TRBD2 (6 bases). The chain's CDR3 is CASSPRRGWNEQFF. In nucleotides, the CDR3 is TGTGCCAGCAGCCCCCGCCGGGGGTGGAATGAGCAGTTCTTC.